The present T cell receptor (beta chain) was sequenced within a study of shared clonotypes between healthy human individuals. Study background: Used for every donor were three CD4 naive, three CD4 memory, two CD8 naive and one CD8 memory plate.

Some 28,000 T cell genomes (about 210 ng DNA) went into each sorted-subset replicate. Repertoires were generated with immunoSEQ multiplex PCR, while TCRdb's copy carries only in-frame clones and drops some. The data show millions of clones, roughly 95% seen once. Unmatched junction bases numbered 6, after V lost 6 bases and J lost 4 bases. CDR1 SNHLY and CDR2 FYNNEI come from the germline V gene. CDR3 size: 14 residues. With respect to this clone: The antigen remains unidentified.

CD45RO negativity and positive selection for CCR7 defined naive CD8 cells, a population that excluded terminally differentiated effector memory CD45RA+ cells. General study points: Genetic and exposure-history diversity was limited by the small donor number.

The sample taken for sequencing was naive CD8+ T cells sorted from blood. The gene calls are TRBV2 and TRBJ2-7, with 10 bases matching TRBD1. The clonotype originates from a man in his late teens or twenties in good health. CDR3 in amino acids: CASREPGQGYEQYF. The CDR3 DNA follows: TGTGCCAGCAGGGAACCGGGACAGGGGTACGAGCAGTACTTC. Complete variable domain (other parts from reference TRBV2 and TRBJ2-7): EPEVTQTPSHQVTQMGQEVILRCVPISNHLYFYWYRQILGQKVEFLVSFYNNEISEKSEIFDDQFSVERPDGSNFTLKIRSTKLEDSAMYFCASREPGQGYEQYFGPGTRLTVT.